One and the same sample provided the 29 T cell receptor beta chains below, sequenced in a study of human T cells and chemical hapten exposure. This sample's time point: patch test 3, about 24 weeks after DPC sensitization. Treatment of the sample: therapeutic diphenylcyclopropenone sensitization with weekly scalp DPC. MiXCR, applied by TCRdb to the RACE reads, yields one record per CDR3 protein. The data show about 84,000 distinct CDR3 sequences, 11% seen once. The sample was whole blood, taken in connection with sensitization to the hapten diphenylcyclopropenone (DPC). All receptors derive from a woman between 50 and 59 years old with alopecia areata. Some clones in this sample may be carry-over from other donors' samples.

This chain links TRBV4-3 with TRBJ1-3; D gene uncertain. V dropped 2 bases and J dropped 0 bases, with 11 bases sitting between them. CDR3 length: 16 residues. The germline CDR1 and CDR2 sequences are LGHNA and YSLEER. CDR3 amino acids: CASSQRAGGSGNTIYF. In DNA, the CDR3 is TGCGCCAGCAGCCAACGGGCGGGAGGCTCTGGAAACACCATATATTTT.

This clonotype appeared many times. This chain connects TRBV11-3 to TRBJ2-2, with 9 bases identical to TRBD2. The CDR3 has 17 residues. V lost 3 bases and J lost 2; bases outside the gene matches: 7. Germline V CDR1 and CDR2: SGHNT, YENEEA. CDR3 sequence (DNA): TGTGCCAGCAGCTTCCCTATGCTAGCGGGAAACACCGGGGAGCTGTTTTTT. Amino acids: CASSFPMLAGNTGELFF.

This clonotype turned up a few times. The chain combines TRBV20-1 with TRBJ2-1; a weak D match, TRBD2 (6 bases). The V gene's germline CDR1 is DFQATT and CDR2 SNEGSKA (reference sequence). With 3 bases removed from V and 3 bases from J, the gap between germline ends came to 15 bases. The CDR3 consists of 15 residues. Here the CDR3 DNA reads TGCAGTGCTAGCCCCGGAGGGAACTTCTACAATGAGCAGTTCTTC. The encoded protein is CSASPGGNFYNEQFF.

At least ten counts were recorded for this clonotype. V gene TRBV5-6 combines with J gene TRBJ2-4, with D unclear. Germline CDR1 reads SGHDT; CDR2 reads YYEEEE. The V end was cut by 0 bases, the J end by 6 bases, with 13 bases between. The CDR3 loop spans 15 amino acids. The CDR3 is CASSLAELYPNIQYF. The DNA of the CDR3 is TGTGCCAGCAGCTTGGCCGAACTCTACCCAAACATTCAGTACTTC.

Comment on this clonotype: At one boundary the junction diverges from the germline segment, which might be a read error. The CDR3 reads CSAGTGVTGYTF. The CDR3 DNA follows: TGCAGCGCCGGGACAGGGGTTACCGGCTACACCTTT. The chain has TRBV29-1 and TRBJ1-2; 10 bases agree with TRBD1. Germline CDR1 SQVTM, CDR2 ANQGSEA. The CDR3 sequence is 12 residues long. The full variable domain, with the rest looked up from reference TRBV29-1 and TRBJ1-2, is SAVISQKPSRDICQRGTSLTIQCQVDSQVTMMFWYRQQPGQSLTLIATANQGSEATYESGFVIDKFPISRPNLTFSTLTVSNMSPEDSSIYLCSAGTGVTGYTFGSGTRLTVV.

The rearrangement links TRBV29-1 to TRBJ1-4, with D unclear. This CDR3 has 12 residues. The germline gives CDR1 SQVTM, CDR2 ANQGSEA. Trimming left V 4 bases short and J 1 base short, with 4 bases between. Here the CDR3 DNA reads TGCAGCGTTGGCCGAACTAATGAAAAACTGTTTTTT. This encodes CSVGRTNEKLFF.

The chain links TRBV18 to TRBJ2-5; D remains unclear. The CDR3 is 12 amino acids. CDR1 is KGHSH and CDR2 is LQKENI in the germline V gene. The ends were cut back, 2 bases at V and 5 bases at J, with 6 bases in the middle. This CDR3 reads CASSPFGETQYF. In nucleotides, the CDR3 is TGTGCCAGCTCACCATTCGGGGAGACCCAGTACTTC.

The rearrangement links TRBV5-1 to TRBJ2-1; 7 bases fit TRBD2. The V and J ends lost 6 bases and 3 bases, in that order; junction bases with no gene match: 6. This CDR3 comprises 14 residues. Germline V CDR1 and CDR2: SGHRS, YFSETQ. CDR3 loop: CASKEPSGYNEQFF. The DNA for the CDR3 is TGCGCCAGCAAAGAACCTAGCGGCTACAATGAGCAGTTCTTC.

This clonotype occurred many times. The chain is built from TRBV5-4 and TRBJ2-1, with TRBD2 identical over 14 bases. The CDR3 consists of 15 residues. Germline V gives CDR1 SGHNT, CDR2 YYREEE (reference sequence). V lost 1 base to trimming and J lost 9 bases; unmatched junction nucleotides: 3. The CDR3 loop reads CASSLSGLAGGEQFF. The CDR3 bases are TGTGCCAGCAGCTTGTCCGGACTAGCGGGAGGTGAGCAGTTCTTC.

This clonotype was counted a few times. The chain couples TRBV10-3 to TRBJ1-1; maybe TRBD1 (6 bases). Germline V gene lookup returns CDR1 ENHRY and CDR2 SYGVKD. CDR3 length: 15 residues. Trimming cost V 0 bases and J 6 bases, with 14 bases left between them. The CDR3 DNA reads TGTGCCATCAGTGAGTCGTTGGGGGCGAGGGCTGAAGCTTTCTTT. It is translated as CAISESLGARAEAFF.

In its sample, this clonotype was seen a few times. The rearrangement uses TRBV29-1 and TRBJ2-3; D call uncertain. In germline, CDR1 is SQVTM, CDR2 ANQGSEA. Trimming cost V 6 bases and J 3 bases, with 13 bases left between them. The CDR3 loop spans 13 amino acids. The CDR3 DNA follows: TGCAGCGTCCGGTTGACTGCGACAGATACGCAGTATTTT. Amino acids: CSVRLTATDTQYF.

The chain is built from TRBV28 and TRBJ2-1; the match to TRBD2 covers 8 bases. The V segment lost 4 bases and the J segment 2 bases; nucleotides outside the gene matches: 7. From germline, CDR1 is MDHEN and CDR2 SYDVKM. The CDR3 spans 16 residues. For the CDR3, the DNA is TGTGCCAGCAGTTCGGCGGGAGGCTCTACCTACAATGAGCAGTTCTTC. Translation gives CASSSAGGSTYNEQFF.

This clonotype was observed a few times. This CDR3 is CASSFRTSGSTDTQYF. The CDR3 bases are TGTGCCAGCAGCTTCCGGACTAGCGGGAGCACAGATACGCAGTATTTT. The rearrangement joins TRBV9 to TRBJ2-3, with TRBD2 matching over 11 bases. The CDR3 spans 16 residues. V trimming: 4 bases; J trimming: 0 bases; junction bases outside the gene matches: 4. Germline CDR1 SGDLS, CDR2 YYNGEE.

This clonotype was counted many times. The chain has TRBV12-3 or TRBV12-4 and TRBJ2-7; 7 positions agree with TRBD2. V was clipped by 1 base and J by 0 bases; unmatched bases: 9. This CDR3 has 17 amino acids. CDR3 protein: CASSLVVGGRSSYEQYF. CDR3 sequence (DNA): TGTGCCAGCAGTTTAGTTGTCGGCGGGAGAAGCTCCTACGAGCAGTACTTC.

V and J are TRBV29-1 and TRBJ2-7, with D possibly TRBD2 on 6 matching bases. This CDR3 spans 13 amino acids. Germline CDR1 reads SQVTM; CDR2 reads ANQGSEA. Trimming took off 4 bases at V and 3 bases at J, with 13 bases between the two ends. In nucleotides, the CDR3 is TGCAGCGTTGCTTTCGGGAGCGGCTACGAGCAGTACTTC. It encodes CSVAFGSGYEQYF.

This clonotype was seen a few times. The chain links TRBV11-2 to TRBJ2-1, with D perhaps matching TRBD2 (5 bases). Germline V lookup: CDR1 SGHAT, CDR2 FQNNGV. Trimming took off 1 base at V and 3 bases at J, with 7 bases between the two ends. The CDR3 covers 14 residues. The CDR3 DNA reads as TGTGCCAGCAGCTTAGGAGGACTCTACAATGAGCAGTTCTTC. Its translation: CASSLGGLYNEQFF.

Ten or more counts support this clonotype. V is TRBV27 and J is TRBJ2-5; TRBD1 is a possible D gene (5 bases). Germline V gene sequence: CDR1 MNHEY, CDR2 SMNVEV (reference sequence). The CDR3 runs 13 residues. The V gene lost 7 bases and the J gene lost 0 bases, with 9 bases spanning the gap. DNA for the CDR3: TGTGCCAGCATCGCAGGGTACCAAGAGACCCAGTACTTC. Its translation is CASIAGYQETQYF.

This chain uses TRBV20-1 with TRBJ1-5; D not resolved. CDR1 and CDR2 (germline): DFQATT, SNEGSKA (reference sequence). The CDR3 has 14 amino acids. V lost 4 bases and J lost 0, with 10 bases in between. The CDR3 loop reads CSAIKQLSNQPQHF. The CDR3 DNA follows: TGCAGTGCTATAAAACAGCTTAGCAATCAGCCCCAGCATTTT.

This clonotype was seen ten or more times. This chain links TRBV19 with TRBJ2-1; 7 nucleotides match TRBD2. Germline CDR1 and CDR2: LNHDA and SQIVND (reference sequence). CDR3 size: 16 residues. The junction had 13 bases not matched to a gene; V was cut back by 9 bases and J by 2 bases. CDR3 nucleotides: TGTGCCAGCCAACCCTCCAGCGGGATTCCCTACAATGAGCAGTTCTTC. The encoded protein is CASQPSSGIPYNEQFF.

This clonotype was observed many times. The chain links TRBV7-9 to TRBJ1-3; D uncertain. The germline V gene has CDR1 SEHNR and CDR2 FQNEAQ (reference sequence). This CDR3 spans 13 amino acids. V was clipped by 5 bases and J by 0 bases, with 5 bases between them. The CDR3 loop reads CASSHSSGNTIYF. The CDR3 bases are TGTGCCAGCAGCCACTCCTCTGGAAACACCATATATTTT.

This chain joins TRBV5-6 and TRBJ1-1, with D maybe TRBD1 (5 bases). Germline CDR1 is SGHDT and CDR2 is YYEEEE. The length of the CDR3 is 12 residues. Trimming removed 0 bases at V and 10 bases at J, with 10 bases between. This chain's CDR3 is CASSLAVGGAFF. CDR3 DNA sequence: TGTGCCAGCAGCTTGGCGGTTGGGGGAGCTTTCTTT. The full variable domain, completed using reference TRBV5-6 and TRBJ1-1, is DAGVTQSPTHLIKTRGQQVTLRCSPKSGHDTVSWYQQALGQGPQFIFQYYEEEERQRGNFPDRFSGHQFPNYSSELNVNALLLGDSALYLCASSLAVGGAFFGQGTRLTVV.

This clonotype occurred once. Compared with germline, one end of the junction differs, possibly owing to a read error. This rearrangement joins TRBV12-3 or TRBV12-4 to TRBJ2-3; TRBD2 might be the D (5 bases). The CDR3 sequence is 15 residues long. CDR3 protein: CASRTLAASTDTQNF. The CDR3 bases are TGTGCCAGCAGAACCCTAGCTGCTAGCACAGATACGCAGAATTTT.

This clonotype was recorded many times. J is TRBJ2-5 and V is TRBV20-1, with 10 bases that match TRBD2. V shed 3 bases, J shed 0 bases, and the junction held 1 base outside the gene matches. The CDR3 has 14 amino acids. CDR1 and CDR2 from the germline V gene are DFQATT and SNEGSKA (reference sequence). The CDR3 nucleotides are TGCAGTGCTAGGGGGACTAGCGACCAAGAGACCCAGTACTTC. This gives the protein CSARGTSDQETQYF.

At least ten counts were recorded for this clonotype. V usage is TRBV7-3 and J usage is TRBJ2-1, with 14 bases identical to TRBD2. The germline CDR1 and CDR2 sequences are SGHTA and FQGTGA. The V segment lost 4 bases and the J segment 7 bases; nucleotides outside the gene matches: 3. The CDR3 loop spans 15 amino acids. As DNA, the CDR3 is TGTGCCAGCAGCTGGGGACTAGCGGGAGAAAATGAGCAGTTCTTC. Translated: CASSWGLAGENEQFF.

This clonotype was counted at least ten times. The rearrangement links TRBV18 to TRBJ2-1; 7 bases fit TRBD1. The length of the CDR3 is 13 residues. CDR1 is KGHSH, CDR2 LQKENI, per germline. J was trimmed by 5 bases and V by 8 bases; bases with no gene match: 6. As DNA, the CDR3 is TGTGCCAGCACGAGACAGGGAAACAATGAGCAGTTCTTC. This gives the protein CASTRQGNNEQFF.

This clonotype was detected a few times. The J gene is TRBJ2-3, the V gene TRBV6-2 or TRBV6-3; D possibly corresponds to TRBD2 (6 bases). Trimming cost V 6 bases and J 1 base, with 17 bases left between them. The CDR3 has 16 residues. Germline loops: CDR1 MNHEY, CDR2 SVGEGT. The CDR3 nucleotides read TGTGCCAGCAGCCCCCCACGGGGGTGGGGCACAGATACGCAGTATTTT. Encoded protein: CASSPPRGWGTDTQYF.

In its sample, this clonotype was seen a few times. The V call is TRBV27, the J call TRBJ2-4, with D possibly matching TRBD1 (5 bases). The CDR3 is 16 residues long. Trimming removed 6 bases at V and 2 bases at J, with 17 bases between. Germline V gene sequence: CDR1 MNHEY, CDR2 SMNVEV (reference sequence). The CDR3 loop is CASSPLWGLTKNIQYF. CDR3 nucleotides: TGTGCCAGCAGCCCCCTATGGGGCCTAACCAAAAACATTCAGTACTTC.

Ten or more counts support this clonotype. The chain employs TRBV10-3 and TRBJ2-1; TRBD2 aligns across 8 bases. V lost 10 bases and J lost 5; bases outside the gene matches: 4. The CDR3 contains 12 residues. CDR1 is ENHRY, CDR2 SYGVKD, per germline. In DNA, the CDR3 is TGTGCCACCGGGACTAGGGACAATGAGCAGTTCTTC. Its protein is CATGTRDNEQFF.

This sequence joins TRBV12-3 or TRBV12-4 and TRBJ2-1; D may match TRBD1 or TRBD2 (5 bases each). Trimming left V 5 bases short and J 9 bases short, with 17 bases between. The CDR3 has 14 amino acids. The CDR3: CASSPTGAWGEQFF. CDR3 DNA: TGTGCCAGCAGTCCGACCGGGGCCTGGGGTGAGCAGTTCTTC.